This passage covers 13 T cell receptor beta chains from one sample sequenced in a study of identical twins. Each CDR3 protein is one row after TCRdb ran MiXCR on the 5' RACE reads. The top ten hold 10% of the sample, which has over 200,000 distinct CDR3 sequences, 10% seen once. Material for sequencing was memory T cells sorted from blood. These receptors were taken from a man aged 45-65 years in good health.

V usage is TRBV7-9 and J usage is TRBJ2-7; D is unclear. CDR3 size: 16 residues. V was trimmed by 5 bases and J by 0 bases, leaving 17 bases between them. Germline-derived CDR1 and CDR2 are SEHNR and FQNEAQ (reference sequence). CDR3 in amino acids: CASSRPSQTPSYEQYF. In DNA, the CDR3 is TGTGCCAGCAGCAGACCAAGTCAGACCCCCTCCTACGAGCAGTACTTC.

This clonotype was seen only a few times. V gene TRBV7-2 combines with J gene TRBJ2-2; D not certain. From germline, CDR1 is SGHTA and CDR2 FQGNSA. Trimming shortened V by 1 base and J by 1 base, and 7 bases separated the two germline ends. This CDR3 region has 15 residues. The CDR3 nucleotides read TGTGCCAGCAGCTTAGAACCGGTGAACACCGGGGAGCTGTTTTTT. Translation gives CASSLEPVNTGELFF.

The V call is TRBV11-2, the J call TRBJ2-7, with D tentatively TRBD2 (6 bases). The CDR3 is 18 residues long. In germline, CDR1 is SGHAT, CDR2 FQNNGV. V was pared by 0 bases and J by 3 bases, with 21 bases between. CDR3 loop: CASSLELFVGGGHYEQYF. In DNA, the CDR3 is TGTGCCAGCAGCTTAGAATTATTCGTTGGGGGAGGACACTACGAGCAGTACTTC.

For this clonotype: Relative to the germline gene, one junction end is altered; a read error may explain this. The V gene is TRBV12-3 or TRBV12-4, the J gene TRBJ2-1; 9 bases are shared with TRBD2. CDR3 length equals 14 residues. The chain's CDR3 is CASSLEAAGGATIF. For the CDR3, the DNA is TGTGCCAGCAGTTTAGAGGCAGCGGGAGGTGCGACGATCTTC.

The J gene is TRBJ2-1, the V gene TRBV7-3, with TRBD2 matching 8 bases. CDR3 size: 15 residues. From germline, CDR1 is SGHTA and CDR2 FQGTGA. The V gene end was trimmed by 2 bases and the J gene end by 8 bases; junction bases not matched to a gene: 8. CDR3: CASSLGSGRGYEQFF. The CDR3, as DNA: TGTGCCAGCAGCTTAGGGAGCGGGAGAGGCTATGAGCAGTTCTTC.

The chain carries TRBV5-1 and TRBJ1-1; 8 bases are a match to TRBD1. The CDR3 runs 14 residues. Germline values: CDR1 SGHRS, CDR2 YFSETQ. V lost 2 bases and J lost 1; bases outside the gene matches: 1. DNA for the CDR3: TGCGCCAGCAGCTTCGGACAGGGGAACACTGAAGCTTTCTTT. This gives the protein CASSFGQGNTEAFF.

The V and J genes are TRBV19 and TRBJ2-1; TRBD2 agrees at 7 bases. The CDR3 contains 16 residues. CDR1 is LNHDA and CDR2 is SQIVND in the germline V gene (reference sequence). Trimming cost V 5 bases and J 3 bases; bases outside gene matches: 10. The CDR3 here is CASSFQYLADYNEQFF. As DNA, the CDR3 is TGTGCCAGTAGTTTCCAATATCTAGCGGACTACAATGAGCAGTTCTTC.

This clonotype was counted only a few times. The J gene is TRBJ2-1, the V gene TRBV7-2; possibly TRBD2 for D (6 bases). Trimming stripped 2 bases from V and 0 bases from J, with 8 bases between. Germline V gene data show CDR1 as SGHTA and CDR2 as FQGNSA. This CDR3 is 15 amino acids long. The CDR3 region has the DNA TGTGCCAGCAGCTTACTAGCGCCCTCCTACAATGAGCAGTTCTTC. Translation: CASSLLAPSYNEQFF.

This clonotype was picked up a small number of times. The chain combines TRBV27 with TRBJ1-1; D remains unclear. Germline V lookup: CDR1 MNHEY, CDR2 SMNVEV (reference sequence). CDR3 length: 15 amino acids. Trimming took 0 bases from V and 6 from J, leaving 14 bases between them. The CDR3 DNA follows: TGTGCCAGCAGTTTATCGGTAGGGTCCCTCGCTGAAGCTTTCTTT. Translating it yields CASSLSVGSLAEAFF.

The chain's CDR3 is CSARDRPRRGEQYF. The DNA of the CDR3 is TGCAGTGCTAGAGATAGGCCCCGTCGGGGCGAGCAGTACTTC. The V and J genes are TRBV20-1 and TRBJ2-7; TRBD2 might be the D (5 bases). Germline-derived CDR1 and CDR2 are DFQATT and SNEGSKA (reference sequence). Trimming cost V 0 bases and J 6 bases, with 15 bases left between them. This CDR3 has 14 residues.

V and J are TRBV28 and TRBJ1-5; D is uncertain. CDR3 length: 17 amino acids. V was pared by 1 base and J by 4 bases, with 17 bases between. Germline CDR1 and CDR2: MDHEN and SYDVKM. CDR3 sequence (DNA): TGTGCCAGCAGTTTATTAAGCTTGGACTTACGAAATCAGCCCCAGCATTTT. It translates to CASSLLSLDLRNQPQHF. The full variable domain, rest sourced from reference TRBV28 and TRBJ1-5, is DVKVTQSSRYLVKRTGEKVFLECVQDMDHENMFWYRQDPGLGLRLIYFSYDVKMKEKGDIPEGYSVSREKKERFSLILESASTNQTSMYLCASSLLSLDLRNQPQHFGDGTRLSIL.

This clonotype has at least ten counts. CDR3 sequence reads: CASSQGQGVGPLHF. The CDR3 DNA follows: TGTGCCAGCAGCCAGGGACAGGGAGTTGGACCCCTCCACTTT. The chain is built from TRBV7-9 and TRBJ1-6; 9 bases line up with TRBD1. Per the germline V gene, CDR1 is SEHNR and CDR2 is FQNEAQ (reference sequence). The CDR3 totals 14 residues. V shed 5 bases and J 12 bases; nucleotides not matched to a gene: 8.

This clonotype was seen more than once but under ten times. The chain is built from TRBV9 and TRBJ1-5, with D tentatively TRBD1 (5 bases). This CDR3 is 15 amino acids long. The germline V gene encodes CDR1 SGDLS and CDR2 YYNGEE. Trimming shortened V by 0 bases and J by 10 bases, and 17 bases separated the two germline ends. CDR3 in DNA: TGTGCCAGCAGCGTAGGGGAAACGGCGCAGGGTCCCCAGCATTTT. This translates into CASSVGETAQGPQHF.